This T cell receptor beta chain was observed in a study of cytomegalovirus exposure and HLA in healthy donors. About the study: The roughly 110 validation repertoires used the same platform as the roughly 670 first-cohort repertoires, a later analysis reported.

V was clipped by 6 bases and J by 6 bases; unmatched bases: 8. Looked up from germline, CDR1 is MNHNS and CDR2 is SASEGT. This CDR3 region has 15 residues. Assay used: immunoSEQ multiplex PCR; TCRdb lists only in-frame clones, some missing. The data show roughly 130,000 clones, approximately 90% seen once. As concerns this clone: Its target is unknown.

Broader study findings: The study designated roughly 160 TCR beta chains cytomegalovirus-associated. Through in vitro validation, three CMV-associated chains were shown to be specific for CMV antigens.

The chain combines TRBV6-1 with TRBJ1-6; TRBD1 matches at 7 bases. Sequenced sample: PBMCs. The clonotype originates from a woman under 40 in good health and CMV-seropositive. The CDR3 reads CASSGIQGRNSPLHF. The DNA for the CDR3 is TGTGCCAGCAGCGGGATACAGGGGCGTAATTCACCCCTCCACTTT.